A selection of T cell receptor beta chains follows, all from one sample in a study of blood T cell repertoires in COVID-19. Clones were sequenced by immunoSEQ multiplex PCR, and TCRdb holds only the in-frame ones, with some missing. Among more than 45,000 clones listed, roughly nine tenths were seen once. The sequenced sample was peripheral blood. Every receptor here comes from a human donor in a cohort sampled during active COVID-19. Both conserved end residues are part of each CDR3. Fields, in order: D gene, V gene, J gene, clone size, CDR3 protein, CDR3 DNA. The D gene is left open where the match is weak. A clone size is listed for some rows: how often the clone was seen (once, few, many), or a class if it is expanded.

TRBD1,TRBV20-1,TRBJ2-3,NA,CSASGQGTDTQYF,TGCAGTGCTAGTGGACAGGGTACAGATACGCAGTATTTT
TRBD2,TRBV5-1,TRBJ2-1,NA,CASSGEGTSGSLPYNEQFF,TGCGCCAGCAGCGGGGAGGGTACTAGCGGGAGCCTCCCCTACAATGAGCAGTTCTTC
TRBD2,TRBV3-1/TRBV3-2,TRBJ2-5,NA,CASSQGLTSGGETQYF,TGTGCCAGCAGCCAAGGTCTAACTAGCGGGGGTGAGACCCAGTACTTC
NA,TRBV4-1,TRBJ1-6,NA,CASRQGRIDSPLHF,TGCGCCAGCAGACAAGGGAGGATTGATTCACCCCTCCACTTT
NA,TRBV4-1,TRBJ2-7,NA,CASSFDLGEQYF,TGCGCCAGCAGCTTCGACTTGGGCGAGCAGTACTTC
TRBD1,TRBV6-5,TRBJ1-2,NA,CASSLDRGGYGYTF,TGTGCCAGCAGCTTAGACAGGGGGGGTTATGGCTACACCTTC
NA,TRBV10-3,TRBJ1-3,NA,CAISEAGSGGNTIYF,TGTGCCATCAGTGAGGCCGGCAGCGGTGGAAACACCATATATTTT
NA,TRBV7-9,TRBJ2-1,NA,CASSTDRTAGDYNEQFF,TGTGCCAGCAGCACCGACCGGACGGCGGGTGACTACAATGAGCAGTTCTTC
NA,TRBV5-4,TRBJ2-2,NA,CASSSAENANTGELFF,TGTGCCAGCAGCTCCGCGGAGAATGCGAACACCGGGGAGCTGTTTTTT
NA,TRBV20-1,TRBJ2-5,NA,CSRVERETQYF,TGCAGCCGAGTCGAGAGGGAGACCCAGTACTTC
NA,TRBV5-1,TRBJ1-1,NA,CASQREGNTEAFF,TGCGCCTCACAAAGGGAGGGGAACACTGAAGCTTTCTTT
NA,TRBV19,TRBJ1-2,NA,CASSITGINYGYTF,TGTGCCAGTAGTATCACAGGGATTAACTATGGCTACACCTTC
TRBD1,TRBV27,TRBJ2-1,once,CASSPGDRVVLSEQFF,TGTGCCAGCAGCCCCGGCGACAGGGTGGTTCTTAGCGAGCAGTTCTTC
TRBD1,TRBV5-1,TRBJ1-1,NA,CASSLAEQGRTEAFF,TGCGCCAGCAGCTTGGCCGAACAGGGGAGGACTGAAGCTTTCTTT
TRBD2,TRBV16,TRBJ2-3,NA,CASSQLRTSGSGVGTQYF,TGTGCCAGCAGCCAACTACGGACTAGCGGGAGTGGGGTCGGTACGCAGTATTTT
NA,TRBV6-5,TRBJ2-7,NA,CAISNRFYYEQYF,TGTGCCATCTCCAATCGGTTCTACTACGAGCAGTACTTC
TRBD1,TRBV27,TRBJ1-4,NA,CASSFRDPGTGREKLFF,TGTGCCAGCAGTTTTCGTGATCCCGGGACAGGCAGGGAAAAACTGTTTTTT
NA,TRBV2,TRBJ2-3,NA,CASSRTSTDTQYF,TGTGCCAGCAGTAGGACTAGCACAGATACGCAGTATTTT
NA,TRBV7-2,TRBJ1-5,NA,CASSSSQAQPQHF,TGTGCCAGCAGCTCGTCACAGGCTCAGCCCCAGCATTTT
NA,TRBV7-2,TRBJ2-3,NA,CASSLGGTDTQYF,TGTGCCAGCAGCTTAGGCGGCACAGATACGCAGTATTTT
NA,TRBV18,TRBJ1-4,NA,CASSPTLATNEKLFF,TGTGCCAGCTCACCAACTCTTGCAACTAATGAAAAACTGTTTTTT
NA,TRBV2,TRBJ1-2,NA,CASSPSGNFGNGYTF,TGTGCCAGCAGTCCGTCAGGAAACTTCGGGAATGGCTACACCTTC
TRBD1,TRBV7-2,TRBJ1-5,NA,CASSPQGAQQPQHF,TGTGCCAGCAGCCCACAGGGGGCGCAGCAGCCCCAGCATTTT
NA,TRBV7-2,TRBJ2-2,NA,CASSSVVAGELFF,TGTGCCAGCAGCTCAGTGGTGGCCGGGGAGCTGTTTTTT
NA,TRBV6-6,TRBJ2-7,NA,CASSFDSPYEQYF,TGTGCCAGCAGTTTCGACAGTCCCTACGAGCAGTACTTC
NA,TRBV29-1,TRBJ1-3,NA,CSVADGMGNTIYF,TGCAGCGTTGCAGACGGGATGGGAAACACCATATATTTT
NA,TRBV19,TRBJ2-3,NA,CASSNRDLTDTQYF,TGTGCCAGTAGTAACAGGGACCTCACAGATACGCAGTATTTT
NA,TRBV9,TRBJ2-7,NA,CASSVEGGSYEQYF,TGTGCCAGCAGCGTAGAAGGCGGCTCCTACGAGCAGTACTTC
TRBD1,TRBV3-1/TRBV3-2,TRBJ1-1,once,CASSPRDRVGAAFF,TGTGCCAGCAGCCCTAGAGACAGGGTCGGGGCAGCTTTCTTT
TRBD1,TRBV5-1,TRBJ2-5,NA,CASSSLTGGQETQYF,TGCGCCAGCAGCTCACTGACAGGGGGGCAAGAGACCCAGTACTTC
NA,TRBV19,TRBJ2-5,NA,CASSIEPGETQYF,TGTGCCAGTAGTATCGAGCCGGGAGAGACCCAGTACTTC
NA,TRBV29-1,TRBJ2-5,NA,CSVSRLDLPQETQYF,TGCAGCGTTTCCCGACTCGATCTCCCCCAAGAGACCCAGTACTTC
NA,TRBV5-4,TRBJ1-1,NA,CASRAGSQWAEAFF,TGTGCCAGCAGGGCAGGTAGTCAGTGGGCTGAAGCTTTCTTT
TRBD1,TRBV5-1,TRBJ1-4,NA,CASAGTGGSCCEKLFF,TGCGCCAGCGCCGGGACAGGGGGATCCTGTTGTGAAAAACTGTTTTTT
TRBD2,TRBV7-3,TRBJ2-1,NA,CASSLGTSGGPEQFF,TGTGCCAGCAGCCTCGGGACTAGCGGGGGCCCTGAGCAGTTCTTC
TRBD1,TRBV5-1,TRBJ2-7,NA,CASSLGQGAYEQYF,TGCGCCAGCAGCTTAGGACAGGGGGCATACGAGCAGTACTTC
NA,TRBV19,TRBJ2-1,few,CASSIGTSSYNEQFF,TGTGCCAGTAGTATAGGGACTTCCTCCTACAATGAGCAGTTCTTC
NA,TRBV6-1,TRBJ2-1,NA,CASSENRYNEQFF,TGTGCCAGCAGTGAAAACCGGTACAATGAGCAGTTCTTC
NA,TRBV7-3,TRBJ2-5,NA,CASSFGGQGETQYF,TGTGCCAGCAGCTTCGGGGGGCAGGGAGAGACCCAGTACTTC
NA,TRBV7-9,TRBJ2-7,few,CASSGSASYEQYF,TGTGCCAGCAGCGGTAGCGCCTCCTACGAGCAGTACTTC
TRBD1,TRBV11-2,TRBJ2-7,NA,CASSLVTGTYEQYF,TGTGCCAGCAGCTTAGTGACAGGGACCTACGAGCAGTACTTC
NA,TRBV7-9,TRBJ1-2,NA,CASSLAGGYGYTF,TGTGCCAGCAGCTTAGCAGGGGGCTATGGCTACACCTTC